This entry lists 14 T cell receptor beta chains sequenced from one sample in a study of T cell repertoires in cytomegalovirus infection. TCRdb passed the reads through MiXCR, listing each CDR3 protein once. The repertoire holds approximately 730,000 distinct CDR3 sequences, with roughly 33% as singletons. Their specific antigens are unknown. The sample in question was cultured PBMCs, obtained from culture after CMV antigen stimulation. These receptors all come from a human donor in good health (CMV status not recorded). Some clones in this sample may be carry-over from other donors' samples.

The gene calls are TRBV6-2 or TRBV6-3 and TRBJ2-7; D might be TRBD1 (5 bases). Germline assignment: CDR1 MNHEY and CDR2 SVGEGT. V dropped 6 bases and J dropped 5 bases, with 20 bases sitting between them. This CDR3 has 15 residues. The CDR3 protein is CASSSTEGDRDEQYF. The CDR3 nucleotides read TGTGCCAGCAGCTCCACTGAAGGCGACAGAGACGAGCAGTACTTC.

This clonotype was recorded a few times. The rearrangement links TRBV19 to TRBJ2-1; D is tentatively TRBD1 or TRBD2 (6 bases each). The CDR3 consists of 16 residues. V lost 3 bases and J lost 3, with 15 bases in between. Germline CDR1 is LNHDA and CDR2 is SQIVND (reference sequence). The CDR3 protein is CASSIGGGALYNEQFF. Here the CDR3 DNA reads TGTGCCAGTAGTATCGGAGGGGGAGCCCTCTACAATGAGCAGTTCTTC.

This clonotype came up many times. The chain carries TRBV7-2 and TRBJ2-3; D is unresolved. In germline, CDR1 is SGHTA, CDR2 FQGNSA. V was shortened by 1 base and J by 0 bases, with 11 bases between the two germline ends. This CDR3 region has 16 residues. DNA for the CDR3: TGTGCCAGCAGCTTAGTCGGCGTTAGTAGCACAGATACGCAGTATTTT. It is translated as CASSLVGVSSTDTQYF.

The chain uses TRBV5-1 and TRBJ2-1, with 11 nucleotides matching TRBD2. The CDR3 totals 15 residues. Germline loops: CDR1 SGHRS, CDR2 YFSETQ. Trimming at V came to 3 bases and at J to 10 bases, leaving 9 bases not matched to a gene. The CDR3 sequence: CASSSVMTSGKEQFF. The CDR3 nucleotides are TGCGCCAGCAGCTCGGTGATGACTAGCGGGAAAGAGCAGTTCTTC.

This clonotype was picked up a small number of times. The CDR3 loop is CASSPSWNYSNQPQHF. CDR3 nucleotide sequence: TGTGCCAGCAGCCCGTCATGGAACTATAGCAATCAGCCCCAGCATTTT. The chain joins TRBV7-9 to TRBJ1-5; D is unclear. Germline lookup yields CDR1 SEHNR and CDR2 FQNEAQ (reference sequence). The CDR3 totals 16 residues. V lost 5 bases, J lost 0 bases, and 14 bases lay in between.

This clonotype appeared a few times. This chain uses TRBV7-9 with TRBJ2-6, with 7 bases identical to TRBD1. With 5 bases clipped from V and 0 bases from J, the junction kept 16 bases outside the gene matches. CDR1 and CDR2 (germline): SEHNR, FQNEAQ (reference sequence). The CDR3 runs 20 residues. The CDR3 bases are TGTGCCAGCAGCCCCTGGGAGACAGGGAGCCACCTCTCTGGGGCCAACGTCCTGACTTTC. Its translation: CASSPWETGSHLSGANVLTF.

Written as DNA, the CDR3 is TGCAGCGTTGAACGGAATAGCGGGGAACACAATGAGCAGTTCTTC. Residues: CSVERNSGEHNEQFF. J is TRBJ2-1 and V is TRBV29-1; 8 bases align to TRBD2. V lost 2 bases, J lost 5 bases, and 8 bases stayed unmatched. The CDR3 extends over 15 amino acids. Per the germline V gene, CDR1 is SQVTM and CDR2 is ANQGSEA.

This clonotype has just a few counts. The chain is built from TRBV7-2 and TRBJ1-5, with D unclear. CDR1 and CDR2 (germline): SGHTA, FQGNSA. The CDR3 is 14 amino acids. The ends were cut back, 1 base at V and 3 bases at J, with 7 bases in the middle. CDR3 DNA sequence: TGTGCCAGCAGCTTAGTATCCAACAATCAGCCCCAGCATTTT. The encoded protein is CASSLVSNNQPQHF.

This clonotype was detected a few times. The V and J genes are TRBV7-2 and TRBJ1-6; 11 bases align to TRBD1. The CDR3 has 16 amino acids. The junction had 9 bases not matched to a gene; V was cut back by 5 bases and J by 9 bases. Germline V gives CDR1 SGHTA, CDR2 FQGNSA. The CDR3 DNA sequence: TGTGCCAGCAGCCACCATCCGGGACAGGGGGTTTCACCCCTCCACTTT. Residues: CASSHHPGQGVSPLHF.

The rearrangement uses TRBV27 and TRBJ2-5; TRBD2 is a possible D gene (5 bases). V was cut by 2 bases and J by 5 bases, with 18 bases left in between. The CDR3 length is 16 residues. The V gene's germline CDR1 is MNHEY and CDR2 SMNVEV (reference sequence). In nucleotides, the CDR3 is TGTGCCAGCAGTTTAACGGCAGGCGCAAGAGGGGAGACCCAGTACTTC. It encodes CASSLTAGARGETQYF.

This chain joins TRBV7-9 and TRBJ2-3; perhaps TRBD2 as D (5 bases). V lost 4 bases and J lost 8, with 13 bases in between. The germline V gene encodes CDR1 SEHNR and CDR2 FQNEAQ (reference sequence). This CDR3 has 13 residues. CDR3 residues: CASSSGLVGTQYF. DNA for the CDR3: TGTGCCAGCAGCTCCGGACTGGTGGGTACGCAGTATTTT.

CDR3 amino acids: CASSRAAGGRTGELFF. CDR3 DNA sequence: TGTGCCAGCAGTCGTGCAGCGGGGGGGCGAACCGGGGAGCTGTTTTTT. The V call is TRBV7-2, the J call TRBJ2-2; 10 nucleotides line up with TRBD2. The V and J ends lost 6 bases and 5 bases, in that order; junction bases with no gene match: 9. Germline CDR1 SGHTA, CDR2 FQGNSA. There are 16 residues in the CDR3.

This clonotype turned up a few times. The chain is built from TRBV4-1 and TRBJ1-1, with D perhaps matching TRBD1 (6 bases). Germline CDR1 and CDR2: MGHRA and YSYEKL. V was trimmed by 4 bases and J by 5 bases, leaving 20 bases between them. This CDR3 region has 16 residues. DNA of the CDR3: TGCGCCAGCAGCCGAAGAAGGTCGGGGGCGGTAACTGAAGCTTTCTTT. Translating it yields CASSRRRSGAVTEAFF.

This chain uses TRBV5-6 with TRBJ1-1, with TRBD1 matching 9 bases. The germline CDR1 and CDR2 sequences are SGHDT and YYEEEE. The CDR3 totals 16 residues. The V gene end was trimmed by 0 bases and the J gene end by 0 bases; junction bases not matched to a gene: 3. The CDR3 here is CASSLAGTGMNTEAFF. DNA of the CDR3: TGTGCCAGCAGCTTGGCCGGGACAGGGATGAACACTGAAGCTTTCTTT.